This T cell receptor (beta chain) emerged from a study of T cell responses to AZD1222 COVID-19 vaccine. Study as a whole: Second doses were pooled across both intervals (about 4 or about 12 weeks).

As regards this clone: What it binds is unknown.

Libraries were prepared by immunoSEQ multiplex PCR; TCRdb keeps only in-frame clonotypes and omits some of them. The sample has about 120,000 clones, 80% to 90% seen once. Study-wide findings and caveats: Nearly half of unique spike-specific TCRs reportedly avoided B.1.351 and B.1.1.7 mutated regions. Most donors were white British, females outnumbered males, and clonal diversity was possibly underestimated.

The starting material was peripheral blood, obtained on day 0 of AZD1222 vaccination. This receptor was taken from an adult in good health.

The CDR3 nucleotides read TGTGCCAGCAGTGGCACTAGTACCTACAATGAGCAGTTCTTC. Translated: CASSGTSTYNEQFF. This rearrangement joins TRBV2 to TRBJ2-1, with a weak D call TRBD2 (5 bases). This CDR3 region has 14 residues. V was pared by 4 bases and J by 2 bases, with 9 bases between. Looked up from germline, CDR1 is SNHLY and CDR2 is FYNNEI.